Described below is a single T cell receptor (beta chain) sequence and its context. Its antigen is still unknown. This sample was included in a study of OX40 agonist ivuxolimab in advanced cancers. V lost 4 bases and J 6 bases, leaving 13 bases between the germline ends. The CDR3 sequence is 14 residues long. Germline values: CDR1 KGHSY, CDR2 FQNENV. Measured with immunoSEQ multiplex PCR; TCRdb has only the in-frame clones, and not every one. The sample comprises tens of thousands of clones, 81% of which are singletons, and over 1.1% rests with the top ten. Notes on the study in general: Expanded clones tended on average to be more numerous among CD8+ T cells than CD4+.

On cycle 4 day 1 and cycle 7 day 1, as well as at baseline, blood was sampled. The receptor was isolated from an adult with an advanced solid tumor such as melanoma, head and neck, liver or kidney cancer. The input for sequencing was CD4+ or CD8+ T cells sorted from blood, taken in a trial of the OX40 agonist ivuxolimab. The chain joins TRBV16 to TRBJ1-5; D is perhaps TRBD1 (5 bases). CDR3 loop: CASSLLWGLQPQHF. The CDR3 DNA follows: TGTGCCAGCAGCCTTTTATGGGGCCTTCAGCCCCAGCATTTT.